These 28 T cell receptor beta chains originate from one sample sequenced in a study of control samples from healthy donors and cancer patients. The repertoire was sequenced with immunoSEQ multiplex PCR; TCRdb's copy has only in-frame clones and lacks some. The sample lists some 170,000 clones, roughly 95% seen once, with under 1.2% in the top ten. The sample comprised blood. The receptors derive from a woman aged 30 to 39 in good health.

The chain couples TRBV13 to TRBJ2-7; D remains ambiguous. The CDR3 is made up of 15 amino acids. Germline V gene lookup returns CDR1 PRHDT and CDR2 FYEKMQ (reference sequence). V dropped 4 bases and J dropped 0 bases, with 13 bases sitting between them. The DNA of the CDR3 is TGTGCCAGCAGCTCCCCCGGCGGTTACTCCTACGAGCAGTACTTC. Its protein product is CASSSPGGYSYEQYF.

The chain has TRBV5-8 and TRBJ2-5, with TRBD2 as a possible D gene (6 bases). CDR3 length: 16 amino acids. V gave up 4 bases and J gave up 0 bases, with 16 bases separating them. CDR1 SGHTS and CDR2 YDEGEE come from the germline V gene. CDR3 region: CASSHEGGADQETQYF. CDR3 sequence (DNA): TGTGCCAGCAGCCATGAAGGCGGGGCCGACCAAGAGACCCAGTACTTC. Based on the CDR3 plus reference TRBV5-8 and TRBJ2-5, the full variable domain is EAGVTQSPTHLIKTRGQQATLRCSPISGHTSVYWYQQALGLGLQFLLWYDEGEERNRGNFPPRFSGRQFPNYSSELNVNALELEDSALYLCASSHEGGADQETQYFGPGTRLLVL.

V is TRBV28 and J is TRBJ2-2; possibly TRBD1 for D (6 bases). The V gene's germline CDR1 is MDHEN and CDR2 SYDVKM. This CDR3 is built from 13 residues. The ends were cut back, 10 bases at V and 4 bases at J, with 13 bases in the middle. In DNA form, the CDR3 reads TGTGCCACCCCGGGACATCTCACCGGGGAGCTGTTTTTT. This encodes CATPGHLTGELFF.

V is TRBV3-1 (or the pseudogene TRBV3-2) and J is TRBJ1-5; 7 positions match TRBD1. The CDR3 has 17 residues. Germline loops: CDR1 LGHDT, CDR2 YNNKEL (reference sequence). J was trimmed by 3 bases and V by 0 bases; bases with no gene match: 8. CDR3 sequence (DNA): TGTGCCAGCAGCCAAGACCCAGGGGGGTCCCCCAATCAGCCCCAGCATTTT. It encodes CASSQDPGGSPNQPQHF.

This clone was detected once. The chain couples TRBV6-5 to TRBJ2-7; 11 nucleotides agree with TRBD2. The J segment lost 6 bases and the V segment lost 5 bases, leaving 3 bases of the junction unmatched. This CDR3 has 13 amino acids. Germline V CDR1 and CDR2: MNHEY, SVGAGI. The CDR3 loop reads CASSRGLAVEQYF. The DNA for the CDR3 is TGTGCCAGCAGTAGGGGACTAGCGGTCGAGCAGTACTTC.

V usage is TRBV28 and J usage is TRBJ2-1, with D unresolved. The CDR3 contains 15 residues. Trimming removed 4 bases at V and 3 bases at J, with 13 bases between. CDR1 is MDHEN, CDR2 SYDVKM, per germline. In nucleotides, the CDR3 is TGTGCCAGCAGTTACGCGTGGGTTGGCTACAATGAGCAGTTCTTC. As protein: CASSYAWVGYNEQFF.

The chain uses TRBV7-9 and TRBJ2-7, with 7 bases identical to TRBD1. The germline V gene has CDR1 SEHNR and CDR2 FQNEAQ (reference sequence). V shed 4 bases and J 3 bases; nucleotides not matched to a gene: 9. There are 15 residues in the CDR3. This chain's CDR3 is CASSSTGEGFYEQYF. The CDR3 DNA sequence: TGTGCCAGCAGCTCTACAGGGGAAGGGTTCTACGAGCAGTACTTC.

This sequence joins TRBV28 and TRBJ1-2; D is undetermined. V lost 3 bases and J 3 bases, leaving 11 bases between the germline ends. CDR1 MDHEN and CDR2 SYDVKM come from the germline V gene. The CDR3 loop spans 14 amino acids. CDR3 DNA: TGTGCCAGCAGTTTTCCAGGACGGGACTATGGCTACACCTTC. The encoded protein is CASSFPGRDYGYTF.

This chain connects TRBV7-9 to TRBJ2-1; TRBD2 agrees at 13 bases. The germline gives CDR1 SEHNR, CDR2 FQNEAQ (reference sequence). The V segment lost 1 base and the J segment 2 bases; nucleotides outside the gene matches: 2. This CDR3 is 17 amino acids long. The chain's CDR3 is CASSLGTSGGPYNEQFF. For the CDR3, the DNA is TGTGCCAGCAGCTTAGGGACTAGCGGGGGCCCCTACAATGAGCAGTTCTTC.

The chain carries TRBV19 and TRBJ1-5; TRBD1 is a possible D gene (6 bases). V was shortened by 2 bases and J by 6 bases, with 20 bases between the two germline ends. CDR1 and CDR2 (germline): LNHDA, SQIVND (reference sequence). This CDR3 spans 17 amino acids. Here the CDR3 DNA reads TGTGCCAGTAGTATATCTTTCGGAGGGGGGAACAGTCAGCCCCAGCATTTT. Its protein product is CASSISFGGGNSQPQHF.

V usage is TRBV11-3 and J usage is TRBJ1-4; D is ambiguous. Germline V gene lookup returns CDR1 SGHNT and CDR2 YENEEA. With 1 base removed from V and 2 bases from J, the gap between germline ends came to 2 bases. The CDR3 covers 13 residues. Here the CDR3 reads CASSLATNEKLFF. Written as DNA, the CDR3 is TGTGCCAGCAGCTTAGCCACTAATGAAAAACTGTTTTTT.

The V call is TRBV19, the J call TRBJ2-3, with 9 nucleotides matching TRBD2. Germline values: CDR1 LNHDA, CDR2 SQIVND (reference sequence). Trimming removed 3 bases from V and 4 bases from J; junction bases left unmatched: 8. This CDR3 is built from 16 residues. Written as DNA, the CDR3 is TGTGCCAGTAGTATCCTCCTAGCGGGAAGCGCAGATACGCAGTATTTT. Translated: CASSILLAGSADTQYF.

The chain couples TRBV28 to TRBJ2-1; TRBD1 or TRBD2 may be the D gene (5 bases each). Per germline, CDR1 MDHEN and CDR2 SYDVKM. This CDR3 has 15 amino acids. V lost 6 bases to trimming and J lost 7 bases, with 19 bases between them. In DNA form, the CDR3 reads TGTGCCAGCAGACAAAGTTTGGGGGATTTGAATGAGCAGTTCTTC. As protein: CASRQSLGDLNEQFF.

J is TRBJ2-1 and V is TRBV9, with a tentative D call TRBD1 (5 bases). CDR1 is SGDLS, CDR2 YYNGEE, per germline. V lost 0 bases and J 5 bases, leaving 12 bases between the germline ends. There are 15 residues in the CDR3. CDR3 protein: CASSVARGFNNEQFF. The CDR3 region has the DNA TGTGCCAGCAGCGTAGCAAGGGGATTTAACAATGAGCAGTTCTTC.

A remark on this clone: Other DNA sequences of this sample code for an identical CDR3. The chain links TRBV28 to TRBJ2-7, with TRBD2 as a possible D gene (6 bases). Trimming cost V 8 bases and J 3 bases, with 17 bases left between them. Germline V gives CDR1 MDHEN, CDR2 SYDVKM. The CDR3 covers 14 residues. Here the CDR3 reads CASSLGQGGYEQYF. CDR3 coding DNA: TGTGCCAGCTCCCTAGGGCAGGGAGGCTACGAGCAGTACTTC.

This chain uses TRBV7-9 with TRBJ1-3, with a tentative D call TRBD1 (5 bases). This CDR3 contains 14 residues. Trimming removed 5 bases at V and 3 bases at J, with 11 bases between. Germline V gives CDR1 SEHNR, CDR2 FQNEAQ (reference sequence). The chain's CDR3 is CASSPRVGGNTIYF. The CDR3 bases are TGTGCCAGCAGCCCCAGGGTCGGTGGAAACACCATATATTTT.

The chain links TRBV28 to TRBJ1-6, with 9 positions matching TRBD1. CDR3 length equals 16 residues. V was clipped by 5 bases and J by 2 bases; unmatched bases: 4. Per germline, CDR1 MDHEN and CDR2 SYDVKM. In DNA, the CDR3 is TGTGCCAGCAGTGGTGGGACAGGGACCTATAATTCACCCCTCCACTTT. Translated: CASSGGTGTYNSPLHF.

The DNA of the CDR3 is TGCGCCAGCAGCTTGATGGCGGCGAACACCGGGGAGCTGTTTTTT. Translated, it gives CASSLMAANTGELFF. The chain employs TRBV5-1 and TRBJ2-2, with no clear D. Germline V gene sequence: CDR1 SGHRS, CDR2 YFSETQ. The CDR3 covers 15 residues. Trimming removed 1 base at V and 0 bases at J, with 7 bases between.

The chain uses TRBV25-1 and TRBJ2-5, with a possible D match to TRBD1 (5 bases). V dropped 7 bases and J dropped 4 bases, with 19 bases sitting between them. Germline assignment: CDR1 MGHDK and CDR2 SYGVNS. The CDR3 runs 15 residues. The CDR3 bases are TGTGCCAGCACGACTCAAAAAGGGCAGGGAGAGACCCAGTACTTC. It specifies CASTTQKGQGETQYF.

The chain carries TRBV11-3 and TRBJ1-1; a possible D gene is TRBD1 (5 bases). The CDR3 has 16 amino acids. The germline V gene encodes CDR1 SGHNT and CDR2 YENEEA. Trimming left V 1 base short and J 1 base short, with 13 bases between. The CDR3 reads CASSLGGTSENTEAFF. CDR3 DNA: TGTGCCAGCAGCTTAGGCGGGACTTCAGAGAACACTGAAGCTTTCTTT.

The chain couples TRBV15 to TRBJ2-3, with D perhaps matching TRBD2 (7 bases). The V and J ends lost 4 bases and 0 bases respectively, with 11 bases between them. CDR1 LNHNV and CDR2 YYDKDF come from the germline V gene (reference sequence). The CDR3 has 15 residues. Here the CDR3 reads CATSMSGTSTDTQYF. CDR3 DNA sequence: TGTGCCACCAGCATGAGCGGGACAAGCACAGATACGCAGTATTTT.

The rearrangement joins TRBV27 to TRBJ1-5, with D perhaps matching TRBD1 (5 bases). Germline V CDR1 and CDR2: MNHEY, SMNVEV (reference sequence). Deletions cut 0 bases from V and 2 bases from J, with 8 bases between. This CDR3 contains 15 residues. The CDR3 protein is CASSLSRDGNQPQHF. As DNA, the CDR3 is TGTGCCAGCAGTTTATCCAGGGATGGCAATCAGCCCCAGCATTTT.

CDR3 protein: CASSQDSAYNEQFF. The CDR3 DNA reads as TGCGCCAGCAGCCAAGACAGTGCCTACAATGAGCAGTTCTTC. The chain recombines TRBV4-1 with TRBJ2-1; D call uncertain. There are 14 residues in the CDR3. With 0 bases removed from V and 2 bases from J, the gap between germline ends came to 5 bases. Germline V CDR1 and CDR2: MGHRA, YSYEKL.

This chain links TRBV5-1 with TRBJ2-1, with D hard to call. CDR3 length: 14 residues. Trimming shortened V by 5 bases and J by 4 bases, and 13 bases separated the two germline ends. Germline-derived CDR1 and CDR2 are SGHRS and YFSETQ. In DNA, the CDR3 is TGCGCCAGCAGGCACGGGTGGGGTTACAATGAGCAGTTCTTC. This sequence encodes CASRHGWGYNEQFF.

V is TRBV2 and J is TRBJ1-2; a possible D gene is TRBD1 (5 bases). Trimming cost V 5 bases and J 8 bases, with 12 bases left between them. Germline values: CDR1 SNHLY, CDR2 FYNNEI. The CDR3 totals 12 residues. CDR3 amino acids: CASSSGARGYTF. The CDR3 nucleotides are TGTGCCAGCAGTTCCGGGGCCAGGGGCTACACCTTC.

The chain couples TRBV11-2 to TRBJ1-4; D gene ambiguous. The CDR3 consists of 13 residues. Germline CDR1 SGHAT, CDR2 FQNNGV. Trimming stripped 1 base from V and 6 bases from J, with 6 bases between. The CDR3: CASSLGWDEKLFF. The CDR3 nucleotides are TGTGCCAGCAGCTTAGGGTGGGATGAAAAACTGTTTTTT.

The chain uses TRBV6-5 and TRBJ2-7; TRBD2 agrees at 8 bases. Germline CDR1 is MNHEY and CDR2 is SVGAGI. The CDR3 totals 16 residues. V trimming: 0 bases; J trimming: 0 bases; junction bases outside the gene matches: 4. The CDR3 sequence: CASSYSLAASSYEQYF. The CDR3 DNA sequence: TGTGCCAGCAGTTACTCACTAGCGGCGAGCTCCTACGAGCAGTACTTC.

The J gene is TRBJ2-7, the V gene TRBV2, with D perhaps TRBD1 (5 bases). CDR1 is SNHLY and CDR2 is FYNNEI in the germline V gene. CDR3 length: 12 residues. V was cut by 2 bases and J by 11 bases, with 13 bases left in between. CDR3 residues: CASSEPQGGKYF. Here the CDR3 DNA reads TGTGCCAGCAGTGAACCCCAGGGCGGCAAGTACTTC. The variable domain in full, completed from reference TRBV2 and TRBJ2-7, reads EPEVTQTPSHQVTQMGQEVILRCVPISNHLYFYWYRQILGQKVEFLVSFYNNEISEKSEIFDDQFSVERPDGSNFTLKIRSTKLEDSAMYFCASSEPQGGKYFGPGTRLTVT.